The next 8 T cell receptor beta chains were all read from a single sample in a study of blood T cell repertoires in COVID-19. Using immunoSEQ multiplex PCR, the repertoire was profiled, and TCRdb retains in-frame clones only, with some absent. The data contain about 370,000 clones, over 75% of them singletons. The sample taken for sequencing was peripheral blood. These receptors were obtained from a woman in her twenties or thirties with COVID-19, enrolled during active disease.

The chain uses TRBV5-5 and TRBJ2-7; a possible D gene is TRBD1 (5 bases). The germline V gene encodes CDR1 SGHKS and CDR2 YYEKEE (reference sequence). Deletions cut 4 bases from V and 4 bases from J, with 18 bases between. The CDR3 sequence is 15 residues long. CDR3 sequence: CASSGAQVAPYEQYF. For the CDR3, the DNA is TGTGCCAGCAGCGGGGCTCAGGTGGCGCCTTACGAGCAGTACTTC.

The chain recombines TRBV5-1 with TRBJ2-7; 7 positions match TRBD1. CDR3 length: 13 residues. After removal of 3 bases from V and 3 bases from J, the junction contained 3 bases not matched to a gene. Germline CDR1 and CDR2: SGHRS and YFSETQ. CDR3 sequence: CASSYGTDYEQYF. The DNA for the CDR3 is TGCGCCAGCAGCTATGGGACAGACTACGAGCAGTACTTC. Variable domain in full (rest from reference TRBV5-1 and TRBJ2-7): KAGVTQTPRYLIKTRGQQVTLSCSPISGHRSVSWYQQTPGQGLQFLFEYFSETQRNKGNFPGRFSGRQFSNSRSEMNVSTLELGDSALYLCASSYGTDYEQYFGPGTRLTVT.

The CDR3 sequence is CSASPRAGAGYTF. Here the CDR3 DNA reads TGCAGTGCTAGTCCGAGGGCAGGGGCAGGCTACACCTTC. The V and J genes are TRBV20-1 and TRBJ1-2; D may be TRBD1 (6 bases). Deletions cut 3 bases from V and 8 bases from J, with 16 bases between. CDR3 length: 13 residues. Germline loops: CDR1 DFQATT, CDR2 SNEGSKA (reference sequence).

J is TRBJ2-1 and V is TRBV5-1; D unresolved. CDR3 length: 13 amino acids. CDR1 is SGHRS and CDR2 is YFSETQ in the germline V gene. The V gene lost 6 bases and the J gene lost 4 bases, with 11 bases spanning the gap. CDR3 in amino acids: CASTSSRYNEQFF. The CDR3 DNA reads as TGCGCCAGCACTTCCTCGCGGTACAATGAGCAGTTCTTC. Supplemented by reference TRBV5-1 and TRBJ2-1, the full variable domain reads KAGVTQTPRYLIKTRGQQVTLSCSPISGHRSVSWYQQTPGQGLQFLFEYFSETQRNKGNFPGRFSGRQFSNSRSEMNVSTLELGDSALYLCASTSSRYNEQFFGPGTRLTVL.

DNA of the CDR3: TGTGCCAGCAGGGACAGGGGCTATGCTGAAGCTTTCTTT. Its protein is CASRDRGYAEAFF. The chain couples TRBV2 to TRBJ1-1, with 9 positions matching TRBD1. Germline V gene lookup returns CDR1 SNHLY and CDR2 FYNNEI. Germline trimming cut 6 bases from V and 6 bases from J; bases unmatched to any gene: 5. This CDR3 is 13 amino acids long.

CDR3: CASSQVTSGKSDTQYF. The DNA for the CDR3 is TGTGCCAGCAGCCAAGTAACTAGCGGGAAATCAGATACGCAGTATTTT. The chain joins TRBV4-2 to TRBJ2-3; TRBD2 matches at 10 bases. J was trimmed by 4 bases and V by 1 base; bases with no gene match: 5. This CDR3 contains 16 residues. Germline V gene data show CDR1 as LGHNA and CDR2 as YNFKEQ.

This clone has only one observation. The rearrangement uses TRBV5-1 and TRBJ1-5, with 9 bases matching TRBD1. V lost 3 bases to trimming and J lost 3 bases; unmatched junction nucleotides: 4. Germline-derived CDR1 and CDR2 are SGHRS and YFSETQ. CDR3 length: 15 residues. The CDR3 here is CASSSGTGPNQPQHF. CDR3 in DNA: TGCGCCAGCAGCTCCGGGACAGGGCCCAATCAGCCCCAGCATTTT. Supplemented by reference TRBV5-1 and TRBJ1-5, the full variable domain reads KAGVTQTPRYLIKTRGQQVTLSCSPISGHRSVSWYQQTPGQGLQFLFEYFSETQRNKGNFPGRFSGRQFSNSRSEMNVSTLELGDSALYLCASSSGTGPNQPQHFGDGTRLSIL.

The chain couples TRBV5-1 to TRBJ2-2; a weak D match, TRBD2 (5 bases). Germline V lookup: CDR1 SGHRS, CDR2 YFSETQ. The CDR3 spans 14 residues. The V gene lost 1 base and the J gene lost 5 bases, with 9 bases spanning the gap. CDR3 loop: CASSLRTDTGELFF. CDR3 sequence (DNA): TGCGCCAGCAGCTTGAGGACTGATACCGGGGAGCTGTTTTTT.